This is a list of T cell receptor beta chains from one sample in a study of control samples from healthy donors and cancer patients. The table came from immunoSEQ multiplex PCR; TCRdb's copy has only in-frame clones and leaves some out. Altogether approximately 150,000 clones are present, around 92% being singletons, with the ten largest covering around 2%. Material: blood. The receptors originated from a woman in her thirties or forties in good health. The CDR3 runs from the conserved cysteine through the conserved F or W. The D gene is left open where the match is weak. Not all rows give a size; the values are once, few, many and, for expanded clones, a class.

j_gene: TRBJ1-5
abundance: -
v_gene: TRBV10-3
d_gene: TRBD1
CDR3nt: TGTGCCATCAGGGGGACAGGGGGTCAGCCCCAGCATTTT
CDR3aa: CAIRGTGGQPQHF

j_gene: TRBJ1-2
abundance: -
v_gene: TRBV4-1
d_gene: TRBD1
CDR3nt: TGCGCCAGCAGTCACCCATTACAAGACAGGGGAATCTATGGCTACACCTTC
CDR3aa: CASSHPLQDRGIYGYTF

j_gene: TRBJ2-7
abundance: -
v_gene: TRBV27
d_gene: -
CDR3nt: TGTGCCAGCATCAGTTCATGGGGTGGATTAGACAGTACCTACGAGCAGTACTTC
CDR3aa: CASISSWGGLDSTYEQYF

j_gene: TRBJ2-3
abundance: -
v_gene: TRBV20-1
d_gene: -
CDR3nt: TGCAGTGCTAGAGCAGGGAATACGCAGTATTTT
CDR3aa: CSARAGNTQYF

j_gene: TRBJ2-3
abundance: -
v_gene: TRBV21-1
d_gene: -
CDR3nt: TGTGCCAGCAGCAAAGTGGGACTAGCGGGGGGGCGTACGCAGTATTTT
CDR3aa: CASSKVGLAGGRTQYF

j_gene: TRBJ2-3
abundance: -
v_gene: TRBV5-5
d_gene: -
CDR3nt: TGTGCCAGCAGCCTCGGCGGCCCAGATACGCAGTATTTT
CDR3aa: CASSLGGPDTQYF

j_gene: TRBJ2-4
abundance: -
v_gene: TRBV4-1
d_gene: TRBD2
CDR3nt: TGCGCCAGCAGCCAAGGACTAGCGGGGGGGCCGGGCAAAAACATTCAGTACTTC
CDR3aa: CASSQGLAGGPGKNIQYF

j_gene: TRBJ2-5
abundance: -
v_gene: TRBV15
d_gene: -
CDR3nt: TGTGCCACCAGCAGAGTACAGCGTGGGGTAGAGACCCAGTACTTC
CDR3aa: CATSRVQRGVETQYF

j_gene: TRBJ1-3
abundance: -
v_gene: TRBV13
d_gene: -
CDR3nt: TGTGCCAGCAGCTCCCAGGGCGTCACTGGAAACACCATATATTTT
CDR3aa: CASSSQGVTGNTIYF

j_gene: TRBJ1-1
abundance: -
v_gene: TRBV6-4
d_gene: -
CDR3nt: TGTGCCAGCACTCACAGGGACACTGAAGCTTTCTTT
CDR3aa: CASTHRDTEAFF

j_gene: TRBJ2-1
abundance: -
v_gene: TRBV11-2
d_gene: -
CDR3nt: TGTGCCAGCAGCTTAGATCGGGACAATGAGCAGTTCTTC
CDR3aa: CASSLDRDNEQFF

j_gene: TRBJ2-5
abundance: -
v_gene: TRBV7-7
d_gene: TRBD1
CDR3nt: TGTGCCAGCAGCCCGGGGACAGGGAGAACGGAGACCCAGTACTTC
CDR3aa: CASSPGTGRTETQYF

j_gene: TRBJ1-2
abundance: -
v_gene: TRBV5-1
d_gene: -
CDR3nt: TGCGCCAGCAGCTTGGACAGGATCTATGGCTACACCTTC
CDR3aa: CASSLDRIYGYTF

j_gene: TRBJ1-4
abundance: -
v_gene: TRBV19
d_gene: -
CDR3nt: TGTGCCAGTAGTCCCCGTTCGGAAAGGCTGTTTTTT
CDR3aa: CASSPRSERLFF

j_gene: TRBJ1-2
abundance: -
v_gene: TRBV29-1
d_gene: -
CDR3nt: TGCAGCATACAGGGAGACTATGGCTACACCTTC
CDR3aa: CSIQGDYGYTF

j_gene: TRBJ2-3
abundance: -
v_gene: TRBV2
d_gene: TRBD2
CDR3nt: TGTGCCAGCAGACGACTAGCGGGGGGCACAGATACGCAGTATTTT
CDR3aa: CASRRLAGGTDTQYF

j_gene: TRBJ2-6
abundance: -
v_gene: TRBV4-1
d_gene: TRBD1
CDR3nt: TGCGCCAGCAGCCAAGAGAGACAGGGGGTCTCTGGGGCCAACGTCCTGACTTTC
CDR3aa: CASSQERQGVSGANVLTF

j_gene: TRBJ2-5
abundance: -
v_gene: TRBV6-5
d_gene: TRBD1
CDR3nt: TGTGCCAGCAGACAGGGGCAAGAGACCCAGTACTTC
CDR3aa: CASRQGQETQYF

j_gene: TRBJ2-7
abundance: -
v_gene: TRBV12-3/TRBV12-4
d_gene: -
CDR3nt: TGTGCCAGCAGTTTCGGGGGTTACGAGCAGTACTTC
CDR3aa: CASSFGGYEQYF

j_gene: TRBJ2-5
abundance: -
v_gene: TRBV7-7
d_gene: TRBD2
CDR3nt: TGTGCCAGCAGCTTAGCGGGGGGGTTCCAAGAGACCCAGTACTTC
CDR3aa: CASSLAGGFQETQYF

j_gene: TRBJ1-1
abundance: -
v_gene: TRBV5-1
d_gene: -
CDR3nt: TGCGCCAGCAGACCAACGGACGGACACACTGAAGCTTTCTTT
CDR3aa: CASRPTDGHTEAFF

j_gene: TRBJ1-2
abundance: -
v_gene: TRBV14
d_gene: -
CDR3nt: TGTGCCAGCAGCCAAGAAACGGGGGCCCCATATGGCTACACCTTC
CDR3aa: CASSQETGAPYGYTF

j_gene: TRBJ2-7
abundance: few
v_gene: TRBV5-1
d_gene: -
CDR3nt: TGCGCCAGCAGCTTGGCCATAGGGTCAGAGCAGTACTTC
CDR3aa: CASSLAIGSEQYF

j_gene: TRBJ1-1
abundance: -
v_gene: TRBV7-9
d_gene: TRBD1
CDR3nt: TGTGCCAGCAGCTTAGGGGGGACAGGGAGAGCTTTCTTT
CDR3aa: CASSLGGTGRAFF

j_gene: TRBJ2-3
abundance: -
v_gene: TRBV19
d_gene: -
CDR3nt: TGTGCCAGTAGTATTAGGGGGGGAGACAGGGGAATACAAGGTACGCAGTATTTT
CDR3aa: CASSIRGGDRGIQGTQYF

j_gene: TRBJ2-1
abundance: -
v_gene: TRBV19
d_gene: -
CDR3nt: TGTGCCAGTAGTATAGCTTCGACCCGATCTGGGCAGTTCTTC
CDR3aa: CASSIASTRSGQFF

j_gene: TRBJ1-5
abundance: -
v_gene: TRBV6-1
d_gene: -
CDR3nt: TGTGCCAGCAGTGAAGCGGGGCAGGGTTATCAGCCCCAGCATTTT
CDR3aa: CASSEAGQGYQPQHF

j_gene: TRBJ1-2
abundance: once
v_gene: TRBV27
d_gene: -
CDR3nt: TGTGCCAGCAGTCCCGGGGTCAGTAACTATGGCTACACCTTC
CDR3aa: CASSPGVSNYGYTF

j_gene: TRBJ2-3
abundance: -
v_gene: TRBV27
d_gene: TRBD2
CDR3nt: TGTGCCAGCAGTATAGCGGGGGTAGATACGCAGTATTTT
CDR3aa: CASSIAGVDTQYF

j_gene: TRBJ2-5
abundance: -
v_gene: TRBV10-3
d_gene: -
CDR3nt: TGTGCCATCAGTGAGTCATGGGGGATCGAGACCCAGTACTTC
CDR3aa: CAISESWGIETQYF

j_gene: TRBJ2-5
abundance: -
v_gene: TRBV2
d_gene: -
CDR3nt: TGTGCCAGCAGTTTAGACAGCCCGGCGCAAGAGACCCAGTACTTC
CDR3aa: CASSLDSPAQETQYF

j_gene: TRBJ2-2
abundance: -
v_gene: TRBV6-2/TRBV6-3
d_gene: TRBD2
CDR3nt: TGTGCCAGCAGTAGATCACCGGGACTAGCGGGGGGGCCGAACACCGGGGAGCTGTTTTTT
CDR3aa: CASSRSPGLAGGPNTGELFF

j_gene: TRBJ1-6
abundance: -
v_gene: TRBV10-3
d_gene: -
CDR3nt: TGTGCCATACAGGGTGAGGGGAATTCACCCCTCCACTTT
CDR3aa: CAIQGEGNSPLHF

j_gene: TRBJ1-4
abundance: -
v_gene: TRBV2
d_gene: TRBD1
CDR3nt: TGTGCCAGCAGGGGGGGACAGGGAGGAGAAAAACTGTTTTTT
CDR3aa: CASRGGQGGEKLFF

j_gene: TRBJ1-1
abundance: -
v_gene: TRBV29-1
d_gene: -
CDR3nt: TGCAGCGCAAGGAGTGGGGCGGTTGAAGCTTTCTTT
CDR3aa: CSARSGAVEAFF

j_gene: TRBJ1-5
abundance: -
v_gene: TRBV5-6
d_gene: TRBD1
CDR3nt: TGTGCCAGCAGCTTGATGTCAGGGGGCTATCGGCAGCCCCAGCATTTT
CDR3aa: CASSLMSGGYRQPQHF

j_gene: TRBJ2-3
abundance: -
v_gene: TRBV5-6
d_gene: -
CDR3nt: TGTGCCAGCACCCGGCTTAGCACAGATACGCAGTATTTT
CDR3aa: CASTRLSTDTQYF